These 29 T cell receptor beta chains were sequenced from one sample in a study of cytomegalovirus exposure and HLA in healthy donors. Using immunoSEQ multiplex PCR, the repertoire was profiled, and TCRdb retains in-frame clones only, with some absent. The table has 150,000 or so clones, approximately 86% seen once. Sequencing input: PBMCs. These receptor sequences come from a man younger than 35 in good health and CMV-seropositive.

The CDR3: CASTARGGEYGYTF. The CDR3 nucleotides are TGTGCCAGCACCGCGCGAGGGGGAGAATATGGCTACACCTTC. This sequence joins TRBV2 and TRBJ1-2; D might be TRBD1 (6 bases). The ends were cut back, 7 bases at V and 5 bases at J, with 17 bases in the middle. This CDR3 spans 14 amino acids. Germline V gene sequence: CDR1 SNHLY, CDR2 FYNNEI. Using reference TRBV2 and TRBJ1-2 for the parts outside the CDR3, the full variable domain is EPEVTQTPSHQVTQMGQEVILRCVPISNHLYFYWYRQILGQKVEFLVSFYNNEISEKSEIFDDQFSVERPDGSNFTLKIRSTKLEDSAMYFCASTARGGEYGYTFGSGTRLTVV.

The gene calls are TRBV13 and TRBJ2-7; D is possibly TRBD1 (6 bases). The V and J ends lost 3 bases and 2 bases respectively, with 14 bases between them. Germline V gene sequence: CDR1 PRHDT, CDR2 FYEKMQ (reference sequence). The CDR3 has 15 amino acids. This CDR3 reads CASSFNQGYPYEQYF. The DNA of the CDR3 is TGTGCCAGCAGCTTCAACCAGGGGTATCCCTACGAGCAGTACTTC.

The CDR3 bases are TGTGCCAGCAGCCGAGGGGGCGGTGGGGGCTACACCTTC. Its translation: CASSRGGGGGYTF. This rearrangement joins TRBV6-5 to TRBJ1-2; 7 positions match TRBD1. The CDR3 runs to 13 residues. V shed 6 bases, J shed 8 bases, and the junction held 9 bases outside the gene matches. The germline V gene encodes CDR1 MNHEY and CDR2 SVGAGI.

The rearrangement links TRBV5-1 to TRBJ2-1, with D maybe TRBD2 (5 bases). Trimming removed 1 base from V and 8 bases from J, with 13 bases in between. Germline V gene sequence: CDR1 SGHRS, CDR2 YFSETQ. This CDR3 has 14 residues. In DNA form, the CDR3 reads TGCGCCAGCAGCTTGTTTACTAGTGGGCATGAGCAGTTCTTC. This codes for CASSLFTSGHEQFF.

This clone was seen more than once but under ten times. CDR3 region: CASSYGVQGPEAFF. The DNA of the CDR3 is TGTGCCAGCAGTTACGGGGTCCAGGGTCCTGAAGCTTTCTTT. V and J are TRBV6-5 and TRBJ1-1, with a tentative D call TRBD1 (5 bases). The V gene lost 2 bases and the J gene lost 6 bases, with 13 bases spanning the gap. This CDR3 has 14 amino acids. CDR1 and CDR2 from the germline V gene are MNHEY and SVGAGI.

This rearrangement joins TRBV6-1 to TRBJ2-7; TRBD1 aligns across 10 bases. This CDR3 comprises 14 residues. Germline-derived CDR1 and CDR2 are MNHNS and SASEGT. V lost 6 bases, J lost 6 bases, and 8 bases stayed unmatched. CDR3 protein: CASSPGTGDPEQYF. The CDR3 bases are TGTGCCAGCAGCCCCGGGACAGGGGACCCCGAGCAGTACTTC.

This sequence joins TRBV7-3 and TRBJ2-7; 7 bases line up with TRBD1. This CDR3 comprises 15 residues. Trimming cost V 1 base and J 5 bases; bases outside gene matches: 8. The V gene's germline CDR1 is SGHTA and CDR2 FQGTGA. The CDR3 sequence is CASSLIPGQTNEQYF. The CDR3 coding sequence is TGTGCCAGCAGCTTAATCCCGGGACAGACAAACGAGCAGTACTTC.

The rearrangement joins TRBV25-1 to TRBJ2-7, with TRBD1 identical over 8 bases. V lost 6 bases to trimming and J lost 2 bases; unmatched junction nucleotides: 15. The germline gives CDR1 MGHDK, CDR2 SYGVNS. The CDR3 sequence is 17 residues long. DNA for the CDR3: TGTGCCAGCAGCCTACGGACAGGGACTCGAGGAGCCTACGAGCAGTACTTC. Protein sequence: CASSLRTGTRGAYEQYF.

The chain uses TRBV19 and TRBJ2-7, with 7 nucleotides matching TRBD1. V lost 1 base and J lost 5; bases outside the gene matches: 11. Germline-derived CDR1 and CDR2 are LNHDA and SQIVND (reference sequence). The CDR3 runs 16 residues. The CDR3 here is CASSIGRQGRINEQYF. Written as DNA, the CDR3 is TGTGCCAGTAGTATAGGGAGACAGGGTAGAATCAACGAGCAGTACTTC.

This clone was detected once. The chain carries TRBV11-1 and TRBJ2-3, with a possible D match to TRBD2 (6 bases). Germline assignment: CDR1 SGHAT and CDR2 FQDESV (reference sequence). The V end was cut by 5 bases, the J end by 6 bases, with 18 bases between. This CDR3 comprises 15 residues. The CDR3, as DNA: TGTGCCAGCAGCCGCGGGGTATTTAGGCTGGATACGCAGTATTTT. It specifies CASSRGVFRLDTQYF.

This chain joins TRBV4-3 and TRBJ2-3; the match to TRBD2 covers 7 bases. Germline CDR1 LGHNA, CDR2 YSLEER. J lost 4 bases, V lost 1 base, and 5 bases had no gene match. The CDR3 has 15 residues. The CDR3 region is CASSQGAGSSDTQYF. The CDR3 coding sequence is TGCGCCAGCAGCCAAGGAGCGGGGAGTTCAGATACGCAGTATTTT.

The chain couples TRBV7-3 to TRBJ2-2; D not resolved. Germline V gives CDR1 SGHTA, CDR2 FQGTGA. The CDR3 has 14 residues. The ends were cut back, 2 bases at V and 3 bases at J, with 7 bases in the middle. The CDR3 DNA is TGTGCCAGCAGCTTAGAAGAGGACACCGGGGAGCTGTTTTTT. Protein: CASSLEEDTGELFF.

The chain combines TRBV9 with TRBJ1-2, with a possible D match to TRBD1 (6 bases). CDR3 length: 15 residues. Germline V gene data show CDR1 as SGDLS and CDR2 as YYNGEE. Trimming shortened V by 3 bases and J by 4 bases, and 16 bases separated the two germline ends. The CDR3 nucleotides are TGTGCCAGCAGCGAAAGTCGGACAGCCGCCTATGGCTACACCTTC. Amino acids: CASSESRTAAYGYTF.

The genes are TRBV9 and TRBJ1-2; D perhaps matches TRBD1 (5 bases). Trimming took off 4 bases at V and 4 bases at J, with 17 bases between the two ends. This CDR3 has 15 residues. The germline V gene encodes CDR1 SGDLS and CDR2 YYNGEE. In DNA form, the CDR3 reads TGTGCCAGCAGCTACCCTAGGGAGGGGACCTATGGCTACACCTTC. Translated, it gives CASSYPREGTYGYTF.

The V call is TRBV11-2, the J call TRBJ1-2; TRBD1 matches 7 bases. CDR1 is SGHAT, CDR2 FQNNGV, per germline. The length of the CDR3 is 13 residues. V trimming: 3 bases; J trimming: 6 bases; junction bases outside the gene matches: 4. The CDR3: CASSFRDRHGYTF. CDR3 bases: TGTGCCAGCAGCTTCCGGGACAGACATGGCTACACCTTC.

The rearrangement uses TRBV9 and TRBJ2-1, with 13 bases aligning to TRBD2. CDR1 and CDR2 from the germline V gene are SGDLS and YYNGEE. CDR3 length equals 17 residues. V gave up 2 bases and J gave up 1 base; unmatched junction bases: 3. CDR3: CASSVGLAGASYNEQFF. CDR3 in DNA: TGTGCCAGCAGCGTCGGACTAGCGGGAGCTTCCTACAATGAGCAGTTCTTC.

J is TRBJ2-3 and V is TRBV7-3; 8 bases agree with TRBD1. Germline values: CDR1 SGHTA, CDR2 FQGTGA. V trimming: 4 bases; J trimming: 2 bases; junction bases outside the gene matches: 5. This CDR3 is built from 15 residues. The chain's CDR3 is CASSSSGQATDTQYF. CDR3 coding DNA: TGTGCCAGCAGCTCGTCGGGACAGGCCACAGATACGCAGTATTTT.

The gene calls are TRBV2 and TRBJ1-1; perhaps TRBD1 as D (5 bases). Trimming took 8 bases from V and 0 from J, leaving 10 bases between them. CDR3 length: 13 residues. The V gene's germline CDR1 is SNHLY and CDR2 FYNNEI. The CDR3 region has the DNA TGTGCCAGCGGACAAACGATGAACACTGAAGCTTTCTTT. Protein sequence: CASGQTMNTEAFF.

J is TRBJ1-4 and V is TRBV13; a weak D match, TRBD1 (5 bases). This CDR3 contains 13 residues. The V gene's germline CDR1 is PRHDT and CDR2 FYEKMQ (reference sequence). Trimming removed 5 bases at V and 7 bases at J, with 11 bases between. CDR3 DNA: TGTGCCAGCAGCCACAGGAGGGGTGAAAAACTGTTTTTT. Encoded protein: CASSHRRGEKLFF. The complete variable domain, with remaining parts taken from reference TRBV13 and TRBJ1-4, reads AAGVIQSPRHLIKEKRETATLKCYPIPRHDTVYWYQQGPGQDPQFLISFYEKMQSDKGSIPDRFSAQQFSDYHSELNMSSLELGDSALYFCASSHRRGEKLFFGSGTQLSVL.

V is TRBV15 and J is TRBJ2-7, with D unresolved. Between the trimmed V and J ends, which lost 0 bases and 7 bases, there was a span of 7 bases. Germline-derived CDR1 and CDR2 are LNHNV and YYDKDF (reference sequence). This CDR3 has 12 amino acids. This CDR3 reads CATSRERLEQYF. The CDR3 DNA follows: TGTGCCACCAGCAGAGAACGGTTAGAGCAGTACTTC. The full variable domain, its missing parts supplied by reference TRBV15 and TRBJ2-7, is DAMVIQNPRYQVTQFGKPVTLSCSQTLNHNVMYWYQQKSSQAPKLLFHYYDKDFNNEADTPDNFQSRRPNTSFCFLDIRSPGLGDTAMYLCATSRERLEQYFGPGTRLTVT.

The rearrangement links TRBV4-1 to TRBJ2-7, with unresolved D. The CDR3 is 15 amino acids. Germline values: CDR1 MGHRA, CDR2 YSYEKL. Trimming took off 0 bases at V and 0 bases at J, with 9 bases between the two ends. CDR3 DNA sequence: TGCGCCAGCAGCCAAGATTTGCTATTCTCCTACGAGCAGTACTTC. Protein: CASSQDLLFSYEQYF.

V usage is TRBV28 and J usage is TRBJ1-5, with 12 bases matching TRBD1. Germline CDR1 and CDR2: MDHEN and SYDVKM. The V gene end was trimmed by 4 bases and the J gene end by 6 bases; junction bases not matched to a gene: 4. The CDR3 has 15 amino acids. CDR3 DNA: TGTGCCAGCAGTTCGGGACAGGGGGCGGGTCAGCCCCAGCATTTT. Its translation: CASSSGQGAGQPQHF.

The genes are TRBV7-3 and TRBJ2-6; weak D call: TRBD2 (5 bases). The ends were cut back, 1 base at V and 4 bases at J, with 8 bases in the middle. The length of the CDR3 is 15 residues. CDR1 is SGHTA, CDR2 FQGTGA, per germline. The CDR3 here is CASSLRGGGANVLTF. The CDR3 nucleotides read TGTGCCAGCAGCTTAAGAGGCGGGGGGGCCAACGTCCTGACTTTC.

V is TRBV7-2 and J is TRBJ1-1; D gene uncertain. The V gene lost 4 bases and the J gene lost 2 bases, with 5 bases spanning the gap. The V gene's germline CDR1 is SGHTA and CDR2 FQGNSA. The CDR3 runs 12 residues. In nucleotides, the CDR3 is TGTGCCAGCAGCTATAGAAACACTGAAGCTTTCTTT. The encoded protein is CASSYRNTEAFF.

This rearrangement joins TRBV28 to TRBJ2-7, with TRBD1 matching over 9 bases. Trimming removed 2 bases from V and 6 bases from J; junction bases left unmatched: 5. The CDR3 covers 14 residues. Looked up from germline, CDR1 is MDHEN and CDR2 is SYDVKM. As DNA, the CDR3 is TGTGCCAGCAGTTTAGGGACAGGGTTGGCCGAGCAGTACTTC. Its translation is CASSLGTGLAEQYF.

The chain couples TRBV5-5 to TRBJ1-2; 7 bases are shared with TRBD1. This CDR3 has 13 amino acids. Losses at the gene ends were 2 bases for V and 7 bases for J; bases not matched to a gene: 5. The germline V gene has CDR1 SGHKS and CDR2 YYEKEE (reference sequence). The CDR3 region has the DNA TGTGCCAGCAGCTTCCGGGACAGACGTGGCTACACCTTC. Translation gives CASSFRDRRGYTF.

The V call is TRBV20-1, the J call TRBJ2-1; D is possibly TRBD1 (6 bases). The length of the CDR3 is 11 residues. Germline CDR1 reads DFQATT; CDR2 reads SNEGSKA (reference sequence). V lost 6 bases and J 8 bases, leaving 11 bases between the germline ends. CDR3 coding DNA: TGCAGTGCCAACAGGGACCATGAGCAGTTCTTC. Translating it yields CSANRDHEQFF.

This CDR3 is CASSSPSRATNEKLFF. For the CDR3, the DNA is TGTGCCAGCAGTTCCCCCTCACGAGCCACTAATGAAAAACTGTTTTTT. The chain is built from TRBV6-6 and TRBJ1-4, with D uncertain. CDR3 size: 16 residues. Germline CDR1 and CDR2: MNHNY and SVGAGI (reference sequence). The V and J ends lost 4 bases and 2 bases respectively, with 14 bases between them.

CDR3 region: CASSMRLSREQYF. The CDR3 DNA is TGTGCCAGTAGTATGAGATTAAGCCGAGAGCAGTACTTC. The chain joins TRBV19 to TRBJ2-7; D unclear. Germline V gene data show CDR1 as LNHDA and CDR2 as SQIVND (reference sequence). This CDR3 is built from 13 residues. Deletions cut 3 bases from V and 7 bases from J, with 13 bases between.